This T cell receptor (beta chain) came from a study of graft-versus-host responses after intestinal transplantation. Study summary: Grafts were multivisceral, liver-intestinal, or isolated intestinal. All recipients got anti-thymocyte globulin induction, then tacrolimus and steroids for approximately 3 years.

Data came from immunoSEQ multiplex PCR; TCRdb stores just in-frame clones and leaves some out. The sample contains around 30,000 clones, nearly 90% of which appear only once. CDR1 is SNHLY and CDR2 is FYNNEI in the germline V gene. This CDR3 has 12 amino acids. Trimming cost V 7 bases and J 5 bases, with 8 bases left between them. The receptor's source is a human patient who received an intestinal transplant, so some T cells may come from the graft donor. This specimen consisted of PBMCs, obtained around 430 days after intestinal transplantation. The V gene is TRBV2, the J gene TRBJ1-4; D is uncertain. Here the CDR3 DNA reads TGTGCCAGCAAATGGAGGAATGAAAAACTGTTTTTT. This codes for CASKWRNEKLFF. Filled out from reference TRBV2 and TRBJ1-4, the complete variable domain reads EPEVTQTPSHQVTQMGQEVILRCVPISNHLYFYWYRQILGQKVEFLVSFYNNEISEKSEIFDDQFSVERPDGSNFTLKIRSTKLEDSAMYFCASKWRNEKLFFGSGTQLSVL.